One sample yielded the 16 T cell receptor beta chains listed below, sequenced in a study of blood T cell repertoires in COVID-19. Sequenced by immunoSEQ multiplex PCR; TCRdb stores in-frame clones only, minus some. The data contain 250,000 to 350,000 clones, roughly 85% of them singletons. Sequenced material: PBMCs or T cells enriched from blood (not recorded which). These receptor sequences come from a woman aged 30 to 39 who had recovered from COVID-19.

V gene TRBV5-4 combines with J gene TRBJ2-7; no firm D call. The germline V and J ends were trimmed by 4 bases and 6 bases, with 17 bases remaining between them. CDR1 SGHNT and CDR2 YYREEE come from the germline V gene (reference sequence). The CDR3 contains 14 residues. In nucleotides, the CDR3 is TGTGCCAGCAGCAACCACACGGGTAAGGTCGAGCAGTACTTC. As protein: CASSNHTGKVEQYF.

The chain couples TRBV15 to TRBJ2-3; a weak D match, TRBD2 (6 bases). This CDR3 contains 16 residues. V gave up 0 bases and J gave up 1 base, with 11 bases separating them. CDR1 is LNHNV, CDR2 YYDKDF, per germline (reference sequence). CDR3 bases: TGTGCCACCAGCAGAGATCGGGCTAGCGGCACAGATACGCAGTATTTT. Translating gives CATSRDRASGTDTQYF.

The V call is TRBV7-2, the J call TRBJ1-1; 7 bases fit TRBD1. CDR3 length: 16 residues. V was clipped by 5 bases and J by 8 bases; unmatched bases: 17. Per the germline V gene, CDR1 is SGHTA and CDR2 is FQGNSA. The CDR3 DNA follows: TGTGCCAGCAGCGCAAATTTTAGGACAGGTGGGACCGAAGCTTTCTTT. It codes for CASSANFRTGGTEAFF.

The V call is TRBV20-1, the J call TRBJ1-1, with 7 bases aligning to TRBD1. CDR3 size: 11 residues. After removal of 8 bases from V and 5 bases from J, the junction contained 5 bases not matched to a gene. The germline V gene encodes CDR1 DFQATT and CDR2 SNEGSKA (reference sequence). The CDR3 bases are TGCAGTCCACAACAGGGGACTGAAGCTTTCTTT. Protein product: CSPQQGTEAFF.

J is TRBJ2-7 and V is TRBV5-1; TRBD1 matches 8 bases. The CDR3 is 15 amino acids. From germline, CDR1 is SGHRS and CDR2 YFSETQ. V gave up 4 bases and J gave up 4 bases; unmatched junction bases: 10. CDR3 coding DNA: TGCGCCAGCAGCGTTGGAGGGACAGGAGAGTACGAGCAGTACTTC. This encodes CASSVGGTGEYEQYF.

The gene calls are TRBV6-5 and TRBJ1-6, with TRBD1 as a possible D gene (5 bases). The CDR3 has 14 residues. The germline V gene has CDR1 MNHEY and CDR2 SVGAGI. Trimming cost V 2 bases and J 10 bases, with 12 bases left between them. CDR3 region: CASSYGGVRSPLHF. The CDR3 region has the DNA TGTGCCAGCAGTTACGGGGGGGTACGGTCACCCCTCCACTTT.

With regard to this clone: The junction and the germline gene differ at one end; a read error may be behind it. The chain employs TRBV11-2 and TRBJ1-1, with a weak D call TRBD1 (6 bases). The CDR3 consists of 13 residues. Per the germline V gene, CDR1 is SGHAT and CDR2 is FQNNGV. For the CDR3, the DNA is TGTGCCAGCAGGTTAGGAGGGGGTAGAGGAGCTTTCTTT. Translated: CASRLGGGRGAFF.

This rearrangement joins TRBV11-2 to TRBJ1-2; tentatively, D is TRBD1 (6 bases). Germline V gene data show CDR1 as SGHAT and CDR2 as FQNNGV. The CDR3 is made up of 15 amino acids. Trimming removed 5 bases from V and 7 bases from J, with 20 bases in between. The CDR3 loop reads CASSRIGGREGGYTF. CDR3 sequence (DNA): TGTGCCAGCAGCCGGATAGGGGGGAGGGAAGGTGGCTACACCTTC.

This rearrangement joins TRBV27 to TRBJ2-5, with D maybe TRBD2 (6 bases). Germline values: CDR1 MNHEY, CDR2 SMNVEV (reference sequence). This CDR3 region has 15 residues. V was trimmed by 5 bases and J by 1 base, leaving 14 bases between them. The CDR3 loop reads CASSRQRAGQETQYF. The CDR3 DNA is TGTGCCAGCAGTCGACAGCGGGCGGGCCAAGAGACCCAGTACTTC.

The V and J genes are TRBV5-1 and TRBJ2-7, with D possibly matching TRBD1 (6 bases). The CDR3 consists of 15 residues. The V gene's germline CDR1 is SGHRS and CDR2 YFSETQ. Trimming stripped 0 bases from V and 1 base from J, with 11 bases between. DNA for the CDR3: TGCGCCAGCAGCTTGGCCCGGGACACGTCCTACGAGCAGTACTTC. Translated, it gives CASSLARDTSYEQYF.

V and J are TRBV3-1 (or the pseudogene TRBV3-2) and TRBJ2-7, with 10 positions matching TRBD2. The CDR3 contains 15 residues. From germline, CDR1 is LGHDT and CDR2 YNNKEL (reference sequence). V shed 2 bases and J 7 bases; nucleotides not matched to a gene: 8. CDR3: CASSQNSGGREEQYF. CDR3 bases: TGTGCCAGCAGCCAAAATAGCGGGGGGCGGGAAGAGCAGTACTTC.

The V call is TRBV7-3, the J call TRBJ2-7; 9 positions match TRBD1. Germline CDR1 is SGHTA and CDR2 is FQGTGA. The CDR3 contains 16 residues. V was clipped by 2 bases and J by 2 bases; unmatched bases: 7. The chain's CDR3 is CASSLFGTGLPYEQYF. CDR3 bases: TGTGCCAGCAGCTTATTCGGGACAGGGTTACCCTACGAGCAGTACTTC.

This chain uses TRBV7-2 with TRBJ2-2; D might be TRBD2 (5 bases). Trimming shortened V by 5 bases and J by 5 bases, and 15 bases separated the two germline ends. The CDR3 is 15 residues long. Germline V lookup: CDR1 SGHTA, CDR2 FQGNSA. The CDR3 DNA reads TGTGCCAGCAGCACACAAACCCTAGCAACCGGGGAGCTGTTTTTT. Translated, it gives CASSTQTLATGELFF.

The rearrangement joins TRBV5-4 to TRBJ2-2, with 8 bases aligning to TRBD1. CDR3 size: 14 residues. Trimming took 4 bases from V and 3 from J; bases not matched to a gene: 2. The germline V gene has CDR1 SGHNT and CDR2 YYREEE (reference sequence). The CDR3 sequence is CASSATGDTGELFF. The DNA for the CDR3 is TGTGCCAGCAGCGCGACAGGGGACACCGGGGAGCTGTTTTTT.

In nucleotides, the CDR3 is TGTGCCAGCTCACCAGGACAGGCGGGTATGAACACTGAAGCTTTCTTT. It codes for CASSPGQAGMNTEAFF. The chain uses TRBV18 and TRBJ1-1, with TRBD1 identical over 7 bases. Trimming cost V 2 bases and J 0 bases; bases outside gene matches: 6. The germline gives CDR1 KGHSH, CDR2 LQKENI. The CDR3 is 16 residues long. Drawing the rest from reference TRBV18 and TRBJ1-1, the complete variable domain is NAGVMQNPRHLVRRRGQEARLRCSPMKGHSHVYWYRQLPEEGLKFMVYLQKENIIDESGMPKERFSAEFPKEGPSILRIQQVVRGDSAAYFCASSPGQAGMNTEAFFGQGTRLTVV.

The J gene is TRBJ2-3, the V gene TRBV6-5; 12 nucleotides agree with TRBD2. The ends lost 2 bases at V and 6 bases at J; junction bases unmatched: 6. Germline values: CDR1 MNHEY, CDR2 SVGAGI. The CDR3 covers 16 residues. The DNA of the CDR3 is TGTGCCAGCAGTTACCTACTAGCGGGAGGAGCGGATACGCAGTATTTT. Translating it yields CASSYLLAGGADTQYF.